The rows below give T cell receptor beta chains drawn from one sample of a study of T cell responses to AZD1222 COVID-19 vaccine. Assay used: immunoSEQ multiplex PCR; TCRdb lists only in-frame clones, some missing. The profile shows about 88,000 clones, about 90% of them singletons. The source material was peripheral blood, sampled on day 0 of MenACWY control vaccination. Every receptor here comes from an adult in good health. Each CDR3 is given without its conserved first and last residue. Fields, in order: CDR3 length, V gene, J gene, CDR3 protein.

CDR3 length: 12
V gene: TRBV7-3
J gene: TRBJ2-3
CDR3 protein: ASSPSGSSDTQY

CDR3 length: 11
V gene: TRBV7-2
J gene: TRBJ2-5
CDR3 protein: ASSLADLETQY

CDR3 length: 13
V gene: TRBV5-5
J gene: TRBJ1-1
CDR3 protein: ASSQTGQGNTEAF

CDR3 length: 12
V gene: TRBV27
J gene: TRBJ1-2
CDR3 protein: ASSLGGGYYGYT

CDR3 length: 13
V gene: TRBV5-1
J gene: TRBJ2-2
CDR3 protein: ASSLGTSYIGELF

CDR3 length: 13
V gene: TRBV11-2
J gene: TRBJ2-1
CDR3 protein: ASSLEAGGNNEQF

CDR3 length: 10
V gene: TRBV7-3
J gene: TRBJ2-7
CDR3 protein: ASSLGYGEQY

CDR3 length: 13
V gene: TRBV19
J gene: TRBJ1-5
CDR3 protein: ASSIMPDSNQPQH

CDR3 length: 12
V gene: TRBV6-5
J gene: TRBJ2-7
CDR3 protein: ASSRGRGDYEQY

CDR3 length: 11
V gene: TRBV5-1
J gene: TRBJ1-2
CDR3 protein: ASSSGTDYGYT

CDR3 length: 13
V gene: TRBV7-9
J gene: TRBJ1-2
CDR3 protein: ASSPRTGGNYGYT

CDR3 length: 12
V gene: TRBV6-6
J gene: TRBJ2-5
CDR3 protein: ASSSIQGGETQY

CDR3 length: 9
V gene: TRBV29-1
J gene: TRBJ1-2
CDR3 protein: SVDRDGGYT

CDR3 length: 14
V gene: TRBV19
J gene: TRBJ2-7
CDR3 protein: ASSMIGTVRSYEQY

CDR3 length: 12
V gene: TRBV28
J gene: TRBJ2-7
CDR3 protein: ASSPRTGNYEQY

CDR3 length: 13
V gene: TRBV18
J gene: TRBJ2-1
CDR3 protein: ASSQRGQGYNEQF

CDR3 length: 11
V gene: TRBV2
J gene: TRBJ1-1
CDR3 protein: ASSEIRTGEAF

CDR3 length: 12
V gene: TRBV5-6
J gene: TRBJ1-2
CDR3 protein: ASSRGGSNYGYT